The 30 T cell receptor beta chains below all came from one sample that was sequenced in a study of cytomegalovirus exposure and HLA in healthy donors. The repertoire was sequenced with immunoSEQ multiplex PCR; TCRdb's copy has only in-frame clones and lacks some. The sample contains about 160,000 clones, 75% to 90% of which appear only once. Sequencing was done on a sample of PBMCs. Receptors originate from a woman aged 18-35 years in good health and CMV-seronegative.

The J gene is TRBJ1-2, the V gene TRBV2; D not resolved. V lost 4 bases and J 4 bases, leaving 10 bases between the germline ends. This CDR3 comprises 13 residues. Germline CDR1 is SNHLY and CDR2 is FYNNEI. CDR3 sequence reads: CASSVTSSYGYTF. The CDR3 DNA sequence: TGTGCCAGCAGTGTCACAAGTTCCTATGGCTACACCTTC.

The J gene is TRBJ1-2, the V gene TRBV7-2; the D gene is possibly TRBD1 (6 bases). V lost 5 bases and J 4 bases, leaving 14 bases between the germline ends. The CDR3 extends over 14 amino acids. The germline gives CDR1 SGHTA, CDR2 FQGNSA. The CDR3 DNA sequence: TGTGCCAGCAGCCCCCGGACAGCCCCCTATGGCTACACCTTC. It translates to CASSPRTAPYGYTF. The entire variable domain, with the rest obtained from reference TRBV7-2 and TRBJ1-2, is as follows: GAGVSQSPSNKVTEKGKDVELRCDPISGHTALYWYRQSLGQGLEFLIYFQGNSAPDKSGLPSDRFSAERTGGSVSTLTIQRTQQEDSAVYLCASSPRTAPYGYTFGSGTRLTVV.

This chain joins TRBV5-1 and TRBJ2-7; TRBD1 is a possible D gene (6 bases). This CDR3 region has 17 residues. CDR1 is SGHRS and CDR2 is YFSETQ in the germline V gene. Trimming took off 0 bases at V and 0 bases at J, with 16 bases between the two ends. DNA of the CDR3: TGCGCCAGCAGCTTGGTAGCAAGGGGGACATACTCCTACGAGCAGTACTTC. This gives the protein CASSLVARGTYSYEQYF. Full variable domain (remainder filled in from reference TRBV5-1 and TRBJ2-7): KAGVTQTPRYLIKTRGQQVTLSCSPISGHRSVSWYQQTPGQGLQFLFEYFSETQRNKGNFPGRFSGRQFSNSRSEMNVSTLELGDSALYLCASSLVARGTYSYEQYFGPGTRLTVT.

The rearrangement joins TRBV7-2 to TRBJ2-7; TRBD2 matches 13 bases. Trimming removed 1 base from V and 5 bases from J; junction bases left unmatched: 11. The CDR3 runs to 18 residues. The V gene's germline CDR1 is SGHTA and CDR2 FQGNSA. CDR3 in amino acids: CASSLGTSGSLLLHEQYF. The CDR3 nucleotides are TGTGCCAGCAGCTTAGGGACTAGCGGGAGTCTTCTTCTTCACGAGCAGTACTTC.

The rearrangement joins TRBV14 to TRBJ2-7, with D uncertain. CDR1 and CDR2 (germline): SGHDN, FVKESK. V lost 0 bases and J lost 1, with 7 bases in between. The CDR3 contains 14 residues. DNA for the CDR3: TGTGCCAGCAGCCAAGATATCCAGTCCTACGAGCAGTACTTC. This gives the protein CASSQDIQSYEQYF.

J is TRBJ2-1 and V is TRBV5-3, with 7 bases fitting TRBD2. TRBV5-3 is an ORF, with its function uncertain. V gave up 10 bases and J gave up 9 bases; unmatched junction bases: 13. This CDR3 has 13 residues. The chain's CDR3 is CARTRREVGEQFF. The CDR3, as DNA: TGTGCCCGAACGAGACGGGAGGTGGGTGAGCAGTTCTTC.

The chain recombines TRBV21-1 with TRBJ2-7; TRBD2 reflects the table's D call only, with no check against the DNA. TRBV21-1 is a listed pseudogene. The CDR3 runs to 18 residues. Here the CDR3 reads CASSPPSSKASGIYEQYF. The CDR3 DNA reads TGTGCCAGCAGTCCCCCCTCCTCCAAGGCTAGCGGGATCTACGAGCAGTACTTC.

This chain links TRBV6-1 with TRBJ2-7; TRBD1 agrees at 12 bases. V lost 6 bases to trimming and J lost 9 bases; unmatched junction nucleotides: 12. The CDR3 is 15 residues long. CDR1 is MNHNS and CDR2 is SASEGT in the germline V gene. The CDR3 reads CASSLAGQGAGGQYF. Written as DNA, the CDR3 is TGTGCCAGCAGCTTGGCGGGACAGGGGGCGGGAGGGCAGTACTTC.

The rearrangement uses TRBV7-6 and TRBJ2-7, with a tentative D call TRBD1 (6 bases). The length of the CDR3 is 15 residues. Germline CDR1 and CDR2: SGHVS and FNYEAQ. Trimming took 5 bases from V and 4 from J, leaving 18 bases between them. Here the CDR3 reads CASSQRGGGMYEQYF. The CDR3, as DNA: TGTGCCAGCAGCCAGCGAGGGGGTGGGATGTACGAGCAGTACTTC.

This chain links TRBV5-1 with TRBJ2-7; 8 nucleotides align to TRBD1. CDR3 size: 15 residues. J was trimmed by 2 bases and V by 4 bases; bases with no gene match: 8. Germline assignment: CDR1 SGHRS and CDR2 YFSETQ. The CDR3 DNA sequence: TGCGCCAGCAGCACAGATGGACAGGGTCCCTACGAGCAGTACTTC. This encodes CASSTDGQGPYEQYF.

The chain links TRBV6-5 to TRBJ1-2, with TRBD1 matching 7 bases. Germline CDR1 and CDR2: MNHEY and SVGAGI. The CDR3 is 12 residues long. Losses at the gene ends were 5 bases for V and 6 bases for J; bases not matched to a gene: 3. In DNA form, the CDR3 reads TGTGCCAGCAGTCGTGACAGGGATGGCTACACCTTC. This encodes CASSRDRDGYTF.

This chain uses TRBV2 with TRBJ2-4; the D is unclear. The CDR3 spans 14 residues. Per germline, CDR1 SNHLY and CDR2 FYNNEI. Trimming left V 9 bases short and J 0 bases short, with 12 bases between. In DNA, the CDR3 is TGTGCCAGTACTAATCCTCTAGCCAAAAACATTCAGTACTTC. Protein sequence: CASTNPLAKNIQYF.

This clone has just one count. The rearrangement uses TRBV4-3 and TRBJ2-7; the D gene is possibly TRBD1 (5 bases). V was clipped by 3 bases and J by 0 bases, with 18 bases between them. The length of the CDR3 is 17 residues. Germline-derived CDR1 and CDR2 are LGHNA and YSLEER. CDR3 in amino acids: CASSHTFDSLDSYEQYF. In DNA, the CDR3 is TGCGCCAGCAGCCACACATTTGACAGTCTCGACTCCTACGAGCAGTACTTC.

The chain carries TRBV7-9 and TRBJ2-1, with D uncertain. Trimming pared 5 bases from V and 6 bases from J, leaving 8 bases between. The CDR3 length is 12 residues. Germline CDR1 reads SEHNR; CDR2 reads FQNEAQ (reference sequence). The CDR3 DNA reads TGTGCCAGCAGCCCGACTCTCAATGAGCAGTTCTTC. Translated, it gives CASSPTLNEQFF.

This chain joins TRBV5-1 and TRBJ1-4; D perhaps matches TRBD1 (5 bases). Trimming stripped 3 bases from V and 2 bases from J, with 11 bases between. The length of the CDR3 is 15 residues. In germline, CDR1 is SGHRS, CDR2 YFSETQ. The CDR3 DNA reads TGCGCCAGCAGCTCCCAGGGCGAGACTAATGAAAAACTGTTTTTT. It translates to CASSSQGETNEKLFF.

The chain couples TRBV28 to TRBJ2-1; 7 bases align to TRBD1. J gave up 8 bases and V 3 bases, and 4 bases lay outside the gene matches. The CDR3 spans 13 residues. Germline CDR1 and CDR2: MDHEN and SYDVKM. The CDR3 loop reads CASSFSGQHEQFF. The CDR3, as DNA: TGTGCCAGCAGTTTCTCGGGACAGCATGAGCAGTTCTTC.

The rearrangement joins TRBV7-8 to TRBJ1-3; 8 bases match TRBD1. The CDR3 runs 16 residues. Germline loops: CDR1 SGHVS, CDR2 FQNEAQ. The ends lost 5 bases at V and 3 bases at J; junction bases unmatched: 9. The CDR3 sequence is CASSPIQGAGGNTIYF. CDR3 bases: TGTGCCAGCAGCCCGATTCAGGGGGCTGGTGGAAACACCATATATTTT. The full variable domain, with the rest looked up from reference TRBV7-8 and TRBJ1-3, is GAGVSQSPRYKVAKRGQDVALRCDPISGHVSLFWYQQALGQGPEFLTYFQNEAQLDKSGLPSDRFFAERPEGSVSTLKIQRTQQEDSAVYLCASSPIQGAGGNTIYFGEGSWLTVV.

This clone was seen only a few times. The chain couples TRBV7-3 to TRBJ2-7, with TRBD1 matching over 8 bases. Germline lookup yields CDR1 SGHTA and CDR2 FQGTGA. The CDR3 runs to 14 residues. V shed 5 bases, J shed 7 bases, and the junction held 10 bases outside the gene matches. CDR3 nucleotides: TGTGCCAGCAGCCCCTACAGGGGGGCGGGAGAGCAGTACTTC. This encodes CASSPYRGAGEQYF.

The CDR3 region is CASSLEGQGKDTQYF. The CDR3 DNA follows: TGTGCCAGCAGCTTGGAGGGACAGGGGAAAGATACGCAGTATTTT. The chain carries TRBV5-6 and TRBJ2-3, with 10 bases identical to TRBD1. This CDR3 comprises 15 residues. V trimming: 0 bases; J trimming: 5 bases; junction bases outside the gene matches: 3. Germline CDR1 SGHDT, CDR2 YYEEEE.

The CDR3 nucleotides are TGTGCCAGTAGTAATCGAATAGACGAGCAGTACTTC. Translated: CASSNRIDEQYF. The J gene is TRBJ2-7, the V gene TRBV19; D remains unclear. The CDR3 is made up of 12 amino acids. CDR1 is LNHDA and CDR2 is SQIVND in the germline V gene (reference sequence). Trimming stripped 4 bases from V and 5 bases from J, with 9 bases between.

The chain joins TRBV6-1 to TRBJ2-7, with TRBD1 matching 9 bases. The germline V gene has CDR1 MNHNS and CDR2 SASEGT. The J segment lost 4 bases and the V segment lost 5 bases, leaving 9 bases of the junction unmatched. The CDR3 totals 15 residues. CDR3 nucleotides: TGTGCCAGCAGTCCCCAGACAGGGGGGACGTACGAGCAGTACTTC. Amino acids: CASSPQTGGTYEQYF.

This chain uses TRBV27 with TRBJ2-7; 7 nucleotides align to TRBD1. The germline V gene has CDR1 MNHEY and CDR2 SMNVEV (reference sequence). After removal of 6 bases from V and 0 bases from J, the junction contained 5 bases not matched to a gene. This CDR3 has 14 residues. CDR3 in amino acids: CASRGQPHSYEQYF. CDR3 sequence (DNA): TGTGCCAGCAGGGGACAGCCGCACTCCTACGAGCAGTACTTC.

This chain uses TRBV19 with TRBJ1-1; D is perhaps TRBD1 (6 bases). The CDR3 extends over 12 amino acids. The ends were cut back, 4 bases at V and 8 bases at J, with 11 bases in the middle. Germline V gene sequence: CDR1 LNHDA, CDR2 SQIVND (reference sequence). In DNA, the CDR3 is TGTGCCAGTAGTACCCGACAGGACGAAGCTTTCTTT. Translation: CASSTRQDEAFF.

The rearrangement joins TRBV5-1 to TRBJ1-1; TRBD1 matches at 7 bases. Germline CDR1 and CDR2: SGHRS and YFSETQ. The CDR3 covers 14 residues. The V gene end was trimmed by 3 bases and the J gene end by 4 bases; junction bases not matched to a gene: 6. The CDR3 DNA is TGCGCCAGCAGCTCTGAGACAGGGATCACTGAAGCTTTCTTT. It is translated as CASSSETGITEAFF.

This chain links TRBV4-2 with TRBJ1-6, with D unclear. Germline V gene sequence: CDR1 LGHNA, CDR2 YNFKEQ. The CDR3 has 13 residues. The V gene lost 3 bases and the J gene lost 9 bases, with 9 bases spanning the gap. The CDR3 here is CASSQRAGSPLHF. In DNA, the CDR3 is TGTGCCAGCAGCCAGAGGGCTGGTTCACCCCTCCACTTT.

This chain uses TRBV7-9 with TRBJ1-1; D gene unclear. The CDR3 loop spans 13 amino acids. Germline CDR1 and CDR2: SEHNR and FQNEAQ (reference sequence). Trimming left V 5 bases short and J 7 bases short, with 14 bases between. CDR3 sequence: CASSDLRALEAFF. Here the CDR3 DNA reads TGTGCCAGCAGCGACCTGAGGGCCCTTGAAGCTTTCTTT.

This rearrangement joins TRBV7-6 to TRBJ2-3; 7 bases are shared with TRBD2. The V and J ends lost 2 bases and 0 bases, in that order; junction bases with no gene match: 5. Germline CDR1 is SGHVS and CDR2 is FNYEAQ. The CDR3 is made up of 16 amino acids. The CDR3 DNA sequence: TGTGCCAGCAGCTTACGGGGTAGCGGGAGCACAGATACGCAGTATTTT. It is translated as CASSLRGSGSTDTQYF.

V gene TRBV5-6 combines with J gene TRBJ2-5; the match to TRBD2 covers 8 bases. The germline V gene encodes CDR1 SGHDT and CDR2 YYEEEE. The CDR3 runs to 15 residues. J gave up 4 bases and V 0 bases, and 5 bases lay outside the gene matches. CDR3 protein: CASSLGGRFRETQYF. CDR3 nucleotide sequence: TGTGCCAGCAGCTTGGGCGGGAGGTTTAGAGAGACCCAGTACTTC.

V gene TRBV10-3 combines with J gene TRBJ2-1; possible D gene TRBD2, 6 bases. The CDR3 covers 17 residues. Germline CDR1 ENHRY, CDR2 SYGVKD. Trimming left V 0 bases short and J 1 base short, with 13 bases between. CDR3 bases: TGTGCCATCAGTGAGTCGTCTGCTAGCGTATCCTACAATGAGCAGTTCTTC. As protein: CAISESSASVSYNEQFF.

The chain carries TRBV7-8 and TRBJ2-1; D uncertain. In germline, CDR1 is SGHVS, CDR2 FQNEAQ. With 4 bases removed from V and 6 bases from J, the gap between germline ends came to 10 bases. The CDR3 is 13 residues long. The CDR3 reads CASSYYSRNEQFF. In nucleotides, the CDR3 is TGTGCCAGCAGCTACTACTCCCGCAATGAGCAGTTCTTC.